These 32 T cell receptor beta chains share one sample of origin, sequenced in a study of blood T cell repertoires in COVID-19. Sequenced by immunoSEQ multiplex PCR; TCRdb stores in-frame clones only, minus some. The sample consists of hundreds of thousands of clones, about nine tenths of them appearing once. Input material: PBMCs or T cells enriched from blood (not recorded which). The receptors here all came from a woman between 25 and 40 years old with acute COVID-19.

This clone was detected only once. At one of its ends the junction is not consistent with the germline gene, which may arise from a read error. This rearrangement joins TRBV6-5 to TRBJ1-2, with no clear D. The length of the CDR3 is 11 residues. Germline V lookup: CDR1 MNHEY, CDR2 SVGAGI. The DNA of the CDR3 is TGTGCCAGCTTTGGAGGATACAAGTGGATCTTC. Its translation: CASFGGYKWIF.

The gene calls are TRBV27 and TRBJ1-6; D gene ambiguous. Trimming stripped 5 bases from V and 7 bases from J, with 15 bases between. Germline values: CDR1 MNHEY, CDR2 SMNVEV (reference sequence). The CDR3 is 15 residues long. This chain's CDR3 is CASSPPPARNSPLHF. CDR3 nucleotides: TGTGCCAGCAGTCCTCCCCCCGCCCGGAATTCACCCCTCCACTTT.

The CDR3 sequence: CASSYGTSSVAFF. As DNA, the CDR3 is TGTGCCAGCAGTTACGGGACAAGCAGCGTAGCTTTCTTT. The rearrangement links TRBV6-5 to TRBJ1-1; weak D call: TRBD1 (6 bases). From germline, CDR1 is MNHEY and CDR2 SVGAGI. The CDR3 is made up of 13 amino acids. V was shortened by 2 bases and J by 10 bases, with 14 bases between the two germline ends.

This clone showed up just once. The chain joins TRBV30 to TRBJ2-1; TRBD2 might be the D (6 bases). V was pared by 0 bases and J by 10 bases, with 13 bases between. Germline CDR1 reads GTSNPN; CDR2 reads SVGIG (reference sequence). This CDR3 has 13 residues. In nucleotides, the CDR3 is TGTGCCTGGAGTGTAATAGCGGCCTCCGAGCAGTTCTTC. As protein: CAWSVIAASEQFF.

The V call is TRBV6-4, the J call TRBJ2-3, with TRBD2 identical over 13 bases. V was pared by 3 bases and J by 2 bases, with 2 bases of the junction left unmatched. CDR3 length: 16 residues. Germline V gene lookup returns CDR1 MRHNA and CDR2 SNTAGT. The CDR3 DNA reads TGTGCCAGCAGTGAACTAGCGGGGGGGTCCACAGATACGCAGTATTTT. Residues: CASSELAGGSTDTQYF.

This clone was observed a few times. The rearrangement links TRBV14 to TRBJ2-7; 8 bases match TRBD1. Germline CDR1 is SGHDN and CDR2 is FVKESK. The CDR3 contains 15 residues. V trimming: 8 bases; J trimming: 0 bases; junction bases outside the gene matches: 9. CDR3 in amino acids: CASARQGAYSYEQYF. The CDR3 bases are TGTGCCAGCGCCCGGCAGGGGGCCTACTCCTACGAGCAGTACTTC.

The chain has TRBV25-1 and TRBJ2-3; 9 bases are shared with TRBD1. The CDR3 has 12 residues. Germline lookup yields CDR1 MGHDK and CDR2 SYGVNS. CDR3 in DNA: TGTGCAACTACAGGGGGCGAAGATACGCAGTATTTT. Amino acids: CATTGGEDTQYF.

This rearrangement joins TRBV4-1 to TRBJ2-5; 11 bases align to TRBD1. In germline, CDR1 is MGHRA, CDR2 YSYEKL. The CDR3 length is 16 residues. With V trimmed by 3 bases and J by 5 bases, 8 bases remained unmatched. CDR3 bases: TGCGCCAGCAGCCACCCGGGACAGGGGGTGCGGGAGACCCAGTACTTC. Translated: CASSHPGQGVRETQYF.

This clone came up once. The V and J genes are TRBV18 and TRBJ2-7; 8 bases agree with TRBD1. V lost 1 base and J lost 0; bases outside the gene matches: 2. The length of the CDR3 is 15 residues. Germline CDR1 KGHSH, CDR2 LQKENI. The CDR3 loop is CASSPRTGSSYEQYF. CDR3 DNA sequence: TGTGCCAGCTCACCACGGACAGGGAGCTCCTACGAGCAGTACTTC.

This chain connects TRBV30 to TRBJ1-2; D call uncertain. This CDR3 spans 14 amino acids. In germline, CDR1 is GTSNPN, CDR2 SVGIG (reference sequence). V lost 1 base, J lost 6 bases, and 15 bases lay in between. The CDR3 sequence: CAWSAEETGNGYTF. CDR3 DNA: TGTGCCTGGAGTGCCGAAGAAACCGGGAATGGCTACACCTTC.

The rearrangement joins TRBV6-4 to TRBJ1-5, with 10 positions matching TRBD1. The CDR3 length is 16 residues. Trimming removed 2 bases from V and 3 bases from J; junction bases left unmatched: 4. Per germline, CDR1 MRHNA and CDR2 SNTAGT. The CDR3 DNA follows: TGTGCCAGCAGTGACAGGGGGACAGGGGTCAATCAGCCCCAGCATTTT. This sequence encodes CASSDRGTGVNQPQHF.

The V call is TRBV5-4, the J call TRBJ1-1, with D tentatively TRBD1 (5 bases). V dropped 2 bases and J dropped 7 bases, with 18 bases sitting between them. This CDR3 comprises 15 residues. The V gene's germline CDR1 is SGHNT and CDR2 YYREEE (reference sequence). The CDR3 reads CASSFYSGGDFEAFF. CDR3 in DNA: TGTGCCAGCAGCTTCTACAGCGGGGGGGACTTTGAAGCTTTCTTT.

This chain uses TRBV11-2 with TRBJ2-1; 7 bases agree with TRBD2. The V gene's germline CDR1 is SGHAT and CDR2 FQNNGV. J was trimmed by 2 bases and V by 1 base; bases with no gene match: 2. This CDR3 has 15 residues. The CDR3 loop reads CASSLGTRAYNEQFF. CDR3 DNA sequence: TGTGCCAGCAGCTTAGGGACTAGGGCCTACAATGAGCAGTTCTTC.

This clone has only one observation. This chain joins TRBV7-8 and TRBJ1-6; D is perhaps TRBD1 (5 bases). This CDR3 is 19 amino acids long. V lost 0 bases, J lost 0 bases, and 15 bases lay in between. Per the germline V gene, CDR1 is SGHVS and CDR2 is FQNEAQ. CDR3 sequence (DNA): TGTGCCAGCAGCTTAGCGGGGGGGACCGTCAGCTCCTATAATTCACCCCTCCACTTT. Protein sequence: CASSLAGGTVSSYNSPLHF.

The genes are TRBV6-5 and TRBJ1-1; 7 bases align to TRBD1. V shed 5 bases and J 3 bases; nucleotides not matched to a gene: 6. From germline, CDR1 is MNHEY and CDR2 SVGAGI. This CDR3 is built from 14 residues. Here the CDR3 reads CASSQTGRDTEAFF. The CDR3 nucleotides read TGTGCCAGCAGTCAGACAGGGAGAGACACTGAAGCTTTCTTT.

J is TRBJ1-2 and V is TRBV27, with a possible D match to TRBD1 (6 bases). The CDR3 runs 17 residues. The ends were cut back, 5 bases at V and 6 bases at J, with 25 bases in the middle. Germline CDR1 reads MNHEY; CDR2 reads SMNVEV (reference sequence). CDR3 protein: CASSPFTRQETHHGYTF. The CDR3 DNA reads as TGTGCCAGCAGTCCCTTCACCAGACAGGAAACACATCATGGCTACACCTTC.

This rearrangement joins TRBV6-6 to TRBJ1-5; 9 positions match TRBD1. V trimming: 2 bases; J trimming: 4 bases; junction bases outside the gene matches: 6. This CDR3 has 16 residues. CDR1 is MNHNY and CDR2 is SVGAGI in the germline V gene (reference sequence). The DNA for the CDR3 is TGTGCCAGCAGTTACACGACCGGGACAGGGAATCAGCCCCAGCATTTT. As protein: CASSYTTGTGNQPQHF.

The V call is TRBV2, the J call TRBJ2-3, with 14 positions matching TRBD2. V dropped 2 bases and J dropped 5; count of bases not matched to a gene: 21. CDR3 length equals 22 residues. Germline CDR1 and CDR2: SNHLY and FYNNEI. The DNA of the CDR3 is TGTGCCAGCAGTGAACCCCTTACCCGGACTAGCGGGGGGTCTCACAAGGGAGATACGCAGTATTTT. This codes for CASSEPLTRTSGGSHKGDTQYF. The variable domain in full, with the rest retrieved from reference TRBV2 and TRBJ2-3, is EPEVTQTPSHQVTQMGQEVILRCVPISNHLYFYWYRQILGQKVEFLVSFYNNEISEKSEIFDDQFSVERPDGSNFTLKIRSTKLEDSAMYFCASSEPLTRTSGGSHKGDTQYFGPGTRLTVL.

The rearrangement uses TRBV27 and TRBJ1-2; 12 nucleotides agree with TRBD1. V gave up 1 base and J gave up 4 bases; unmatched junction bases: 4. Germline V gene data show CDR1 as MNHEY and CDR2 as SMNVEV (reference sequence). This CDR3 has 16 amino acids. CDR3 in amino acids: CASSLLGTGGSYGYTF. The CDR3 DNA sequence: TGTGCCAGCAGTTTATTAGGGACAGGGGGCAGCTATGGCTACACCTTC.

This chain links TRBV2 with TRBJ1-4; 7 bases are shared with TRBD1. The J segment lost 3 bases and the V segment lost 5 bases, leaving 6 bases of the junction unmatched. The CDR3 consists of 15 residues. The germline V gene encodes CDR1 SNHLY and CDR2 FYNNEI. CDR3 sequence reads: CASSTNRGSNEKLFF. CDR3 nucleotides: TGTGCCAGCAGTACTAACAGGGGATCTAATGAAAAACTGTTTTTT.

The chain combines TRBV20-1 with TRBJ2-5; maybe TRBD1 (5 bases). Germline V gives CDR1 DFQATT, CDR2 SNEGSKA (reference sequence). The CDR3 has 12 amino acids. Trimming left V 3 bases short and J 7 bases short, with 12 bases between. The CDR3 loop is CSASAGPWTQYF. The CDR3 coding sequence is TGCAGTGCTAGTGCAGGGCCTTGGACCCAGTACTTC.

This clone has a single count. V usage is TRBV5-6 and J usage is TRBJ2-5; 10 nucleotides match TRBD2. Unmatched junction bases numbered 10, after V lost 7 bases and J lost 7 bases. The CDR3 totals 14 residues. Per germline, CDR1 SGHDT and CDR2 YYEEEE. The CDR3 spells CASLISGGPGTQYF. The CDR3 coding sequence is TGTGCCAGCTTAATTAGCGGGGGGCCGGGGACCCAGTACTTC. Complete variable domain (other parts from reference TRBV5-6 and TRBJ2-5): DAGVTQSPTHLIKTRGQQVTLRCSPKSGHDTVSWYQQALGQGPQFIFQYYEEEERQRGNFPDRFSGHQFPNYSSELNVNALLLGDSALYLCASLISGGPGTQYFGPGTRLLVL.

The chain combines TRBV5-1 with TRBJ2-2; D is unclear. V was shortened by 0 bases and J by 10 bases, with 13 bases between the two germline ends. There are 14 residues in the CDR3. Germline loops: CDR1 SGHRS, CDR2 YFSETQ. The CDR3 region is CASSLDHANLELFF. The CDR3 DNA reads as TGCGCCAGCAGCTTGGATCACGCCAACTTGGAGCTGTTTTTT.

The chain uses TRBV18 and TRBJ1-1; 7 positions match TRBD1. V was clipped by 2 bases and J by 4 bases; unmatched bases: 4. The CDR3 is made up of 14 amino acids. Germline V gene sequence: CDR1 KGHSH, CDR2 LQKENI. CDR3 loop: CASSPGGTVTEAFF. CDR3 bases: TGTGCCAGCTCACCAGGCGGGACAGTCACTGAAGCTTTCTTT.

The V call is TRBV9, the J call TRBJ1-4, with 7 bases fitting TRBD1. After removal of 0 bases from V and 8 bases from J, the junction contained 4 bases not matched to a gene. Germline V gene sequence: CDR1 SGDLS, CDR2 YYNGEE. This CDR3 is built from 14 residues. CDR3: CASSVGGGGEKLFF. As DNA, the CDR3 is TGTGCCAGCAGCGTAGGCGGAGGGGGCGAAAAACTGTTTTTT.

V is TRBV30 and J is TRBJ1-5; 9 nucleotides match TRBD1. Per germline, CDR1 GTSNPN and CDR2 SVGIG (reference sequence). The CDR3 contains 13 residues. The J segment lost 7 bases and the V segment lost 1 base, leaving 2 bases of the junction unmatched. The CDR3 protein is CAWSGDRDQPQHF. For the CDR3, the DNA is TGTGCCTGGAGTGGGGACAGGGACCAGCCCCAGCATTTT.

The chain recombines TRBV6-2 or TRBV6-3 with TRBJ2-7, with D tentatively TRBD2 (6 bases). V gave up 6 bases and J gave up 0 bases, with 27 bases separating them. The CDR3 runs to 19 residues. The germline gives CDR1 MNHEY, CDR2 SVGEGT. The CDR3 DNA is TGTGCCAGCAGCTTACTACTCGGCGGGAAGGGCCTTATCTCCTACGAGCAGTACTTC. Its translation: CASSLLLGGKGLISYEQYF.

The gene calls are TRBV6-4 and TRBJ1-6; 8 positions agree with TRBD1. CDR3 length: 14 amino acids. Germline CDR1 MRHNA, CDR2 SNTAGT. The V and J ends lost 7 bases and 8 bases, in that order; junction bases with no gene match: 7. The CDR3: CASKGQGVDSPLHF. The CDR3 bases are TGTGCCAGCAAAGGACAGGGAGTCGATTCACCCCTCCACTTT.

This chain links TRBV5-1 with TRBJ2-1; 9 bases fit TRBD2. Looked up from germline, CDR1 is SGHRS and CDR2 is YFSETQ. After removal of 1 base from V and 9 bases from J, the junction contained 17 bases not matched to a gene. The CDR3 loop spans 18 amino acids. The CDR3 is CASSLRPLASGVFAEQFF. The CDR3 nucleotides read TGCGCCAGCAGCTTGCGTCCCCTAGCTAGCGGGGTTTTCGCTGAGCAGTTCTTC.

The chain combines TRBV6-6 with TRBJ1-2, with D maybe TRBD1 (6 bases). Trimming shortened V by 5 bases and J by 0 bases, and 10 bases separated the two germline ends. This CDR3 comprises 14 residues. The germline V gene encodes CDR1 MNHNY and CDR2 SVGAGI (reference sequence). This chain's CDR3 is CASSPRTANYGYTF. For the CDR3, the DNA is TGTGCCAGCAGTCCAAGGACAGCTAACTATGGCTACACCTTC.

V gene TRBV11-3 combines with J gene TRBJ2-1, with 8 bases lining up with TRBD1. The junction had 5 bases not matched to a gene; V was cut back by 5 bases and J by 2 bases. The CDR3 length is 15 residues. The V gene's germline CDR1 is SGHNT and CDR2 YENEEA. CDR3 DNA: TGTGCCAGCAGCACCGGACAGGGTACCTACAATGAGCAGTTCTTC. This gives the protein CASSTGQGTYNEQFF.

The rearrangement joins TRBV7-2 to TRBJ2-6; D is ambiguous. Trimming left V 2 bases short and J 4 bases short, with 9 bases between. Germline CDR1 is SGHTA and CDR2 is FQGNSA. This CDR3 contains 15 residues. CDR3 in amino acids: CASSLLVPGANVLTF. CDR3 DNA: TGTGCCAGCAGCTTATTAGTCCCCGGGGCCAACGTCCTGACTTTC.